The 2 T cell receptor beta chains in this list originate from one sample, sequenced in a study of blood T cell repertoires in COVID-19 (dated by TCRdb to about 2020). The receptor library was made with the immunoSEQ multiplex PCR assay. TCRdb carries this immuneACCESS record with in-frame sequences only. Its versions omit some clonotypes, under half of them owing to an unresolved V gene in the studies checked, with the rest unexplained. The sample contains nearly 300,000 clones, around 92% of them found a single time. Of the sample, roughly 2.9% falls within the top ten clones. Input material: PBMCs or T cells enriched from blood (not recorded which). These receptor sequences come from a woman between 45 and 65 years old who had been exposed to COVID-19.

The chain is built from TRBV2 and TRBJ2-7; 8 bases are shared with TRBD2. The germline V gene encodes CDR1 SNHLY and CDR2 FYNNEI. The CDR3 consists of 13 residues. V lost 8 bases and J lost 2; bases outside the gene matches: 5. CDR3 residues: CASRPLAAYEQYF. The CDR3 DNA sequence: TGTGCCAGCCGCCCACTAGCGGCCTACGAGCAGTACTTC.

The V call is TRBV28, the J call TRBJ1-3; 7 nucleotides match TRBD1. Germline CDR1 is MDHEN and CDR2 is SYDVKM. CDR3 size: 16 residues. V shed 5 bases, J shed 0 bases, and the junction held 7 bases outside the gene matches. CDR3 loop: CASSPPGQSSGNTIYF. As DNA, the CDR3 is TGTGCCAGCAGTCCTCCGGGACAGTCCTCTGGAAACACCATATATTTT.